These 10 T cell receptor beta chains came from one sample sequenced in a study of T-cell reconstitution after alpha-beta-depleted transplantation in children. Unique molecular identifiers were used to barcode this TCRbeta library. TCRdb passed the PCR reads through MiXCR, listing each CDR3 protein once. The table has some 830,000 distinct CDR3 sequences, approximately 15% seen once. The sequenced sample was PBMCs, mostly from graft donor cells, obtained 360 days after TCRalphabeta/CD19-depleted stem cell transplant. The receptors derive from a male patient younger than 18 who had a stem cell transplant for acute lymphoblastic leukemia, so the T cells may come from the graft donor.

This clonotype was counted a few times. CDR3 amino acids: CASSPDRHNEQFF. CDR3 DNA sequence: TGTGCCAGCAGCCCCGACAGACACAATGAGCAGTTCTTC. V usage is TRBV11-2 and J usage is TRBJ2-1; D might be TRBD1 (5 bases). Trimming took 5 bases from V and 5 from J, leaving 10 bases between them. CDR3 length: 13 residues. From germline, CDR1 is SGHAT and CDR2 FQNNGV.

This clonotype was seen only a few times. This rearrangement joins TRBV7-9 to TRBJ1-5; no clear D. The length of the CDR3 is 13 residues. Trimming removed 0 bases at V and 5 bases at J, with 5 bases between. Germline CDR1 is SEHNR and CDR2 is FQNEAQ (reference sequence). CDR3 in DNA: TGTGCCAGCAGCTTAGCGGCTTATCAGCCCCAGCATTTT. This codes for CASSLAAYQPQHF.

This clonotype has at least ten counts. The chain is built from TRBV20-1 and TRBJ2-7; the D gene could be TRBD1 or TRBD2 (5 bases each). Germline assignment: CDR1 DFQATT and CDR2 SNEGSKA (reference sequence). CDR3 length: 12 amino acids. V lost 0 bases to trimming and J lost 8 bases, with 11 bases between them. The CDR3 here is CSARDWDPKQYF. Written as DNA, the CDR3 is TGCAGTGCTAGAGACTGGGACCCGAAGCAGTACTTC.

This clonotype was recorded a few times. The CDR3 is CSASLSNTEAFF. The CDR3 region has the DNA TGCAGTGCTAGTTTATCGAACACTGAAGCTTTCTTT. The V gene is TRBV20-1, the J gene TRBJ1-1; D gene unclear. The CDR3 is made up of 12 amino acids. CDR1 is DFQATT, CDR2 SNEGSKA, per germline (reference sequence). V was shortened by 3 bases and J by 1 base, with 6 bases between the two germline ends.

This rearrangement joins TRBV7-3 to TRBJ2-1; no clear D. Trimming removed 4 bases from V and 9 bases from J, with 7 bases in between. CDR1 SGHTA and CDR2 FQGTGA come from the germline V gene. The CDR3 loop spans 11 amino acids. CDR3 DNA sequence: TGTGCCAGCAGCTCCGGAGCTGAGCAGTTCTTC. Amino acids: CASSSGAEQFF.

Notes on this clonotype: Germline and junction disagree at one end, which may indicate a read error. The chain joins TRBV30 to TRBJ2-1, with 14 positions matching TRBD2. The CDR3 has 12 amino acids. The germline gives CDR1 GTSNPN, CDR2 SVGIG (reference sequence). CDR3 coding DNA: TGTGCCTGGAGGACGGGACTAGCGGGAGCCCTCTTC. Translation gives CAWRTGLAGALF.

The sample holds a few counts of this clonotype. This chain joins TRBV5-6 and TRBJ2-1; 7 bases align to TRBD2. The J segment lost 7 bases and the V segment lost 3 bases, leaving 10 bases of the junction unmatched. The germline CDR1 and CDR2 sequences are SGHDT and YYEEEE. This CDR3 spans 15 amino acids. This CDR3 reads CASSSALLAENEQFF. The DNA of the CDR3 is TGTGCCAGCAGCTCGGCCCTCCTAGCGGAAAATGAGCAGTTCTTC.

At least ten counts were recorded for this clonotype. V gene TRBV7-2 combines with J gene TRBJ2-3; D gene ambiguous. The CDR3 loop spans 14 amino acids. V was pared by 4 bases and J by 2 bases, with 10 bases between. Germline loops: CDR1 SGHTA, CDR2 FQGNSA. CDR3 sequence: CASSSPWHTDTQYF. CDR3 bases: TGTGCCAGCAGCTCACCATGGCACACAGATACGCAGTATTTT.

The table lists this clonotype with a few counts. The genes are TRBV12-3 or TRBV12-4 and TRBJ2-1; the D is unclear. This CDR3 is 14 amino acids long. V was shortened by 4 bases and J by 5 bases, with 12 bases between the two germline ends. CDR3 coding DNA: TGTGCCAGCAGTTCCTATGGGCCCGACAATGAGCAGTTCTTC. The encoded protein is CASSSYGPDNEQFF.

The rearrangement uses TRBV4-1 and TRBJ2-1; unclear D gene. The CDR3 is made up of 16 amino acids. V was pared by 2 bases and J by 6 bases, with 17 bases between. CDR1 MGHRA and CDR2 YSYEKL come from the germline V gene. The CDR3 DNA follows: TGCGCCAGCAGCCAACCAGCCGTCCGGGCCGGCAATGAGCAGTTCTTC. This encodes CASSQPAVRAGNEQFF.